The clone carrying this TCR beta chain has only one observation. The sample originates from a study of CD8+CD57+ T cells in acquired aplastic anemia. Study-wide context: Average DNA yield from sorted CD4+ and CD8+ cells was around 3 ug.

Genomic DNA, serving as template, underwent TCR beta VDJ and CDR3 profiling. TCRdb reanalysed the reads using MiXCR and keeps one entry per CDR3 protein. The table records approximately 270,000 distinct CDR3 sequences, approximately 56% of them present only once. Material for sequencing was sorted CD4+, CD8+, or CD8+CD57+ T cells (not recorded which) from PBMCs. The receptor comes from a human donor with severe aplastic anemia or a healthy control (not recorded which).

The CDR3: CATSMGASGANVLTF. DNA for the CDR3: TGTGCCACCAGCATGGGGGCGTCTGGGGCCAACGTCCTGACTTTC. The chain links TRBV15 to TRBJ2-6, with D perhaps matching TRBD1 (6 bases). CDR1 and CDR2 (germline): LNHNV, YYDKDF (reference sequence). There are 15 residues in the CDR3. Between the trimmed V and J ends, which lost 4 bases and 1 base, there was a span of 8 bases.